This T cell receptor (beta chain) was recorded in a study of blood T cells in healthy people across ages. This clonotype was counted between two and nine times. Antigen specificity is unknown. Trimming removed 6 bases from V and 1 base from J; junction bases left unmatched: 3. There are 14 residues in the CDR3. Looked up from germline, CDR1 is MNHEY and CDR2 is SVGEGT. Drawing of peripheral blood yielded 8.5 to 10 milliliters from each donor. PBMCs were isolated at a quantity of at least 7 million per sample. Study findings and constraints: Comparison with aged donors showed that long-lived donors had more naive CD4+ cells and higher diversity. Naive T cell percentage by flow cytometry tracked strongly with beta diversity.

Together with a sample-barcoded 5' primer, a J-beta primer mix was included in a second PCR lasting roughly 6 to 12 cycles. TCRdb reprocessed the 5' RACE reads with MiXCR, giving one entry per CDR3 protein. Of 550,000 to 700,000 distinct CDR3 sequences listed, 27% are singletons. The origin of this receptor is a woman aged 70-85 years in good health. The sequenced sample consisted of blood. The chain has TRBV6-2 or TRBV6-3 and TRBJ1-1; 9 positions match TRBD1. The CDR3 DNA reads TGTGCCAGCAGAGGGGACAGGGCGAACACTGAAGCTTTCTTT. It encodes CASRGDRANTEAFF.